The sequence of this TCR beta chain was determined in a study of glioma-infiltrating T cells after dendritic cell vaccination. The overall study: Dendritic cell vaccination trial patients had either newly diagnosed or recurrent glioblastoma.

This sample's time point: after dendritic cell vaccination, including at tumor progression/relapse. Only patients with spare fresh-frozen tumor and over two years of follow-up were included. None of the glioblastoma patients had an isocitrate dehydrogenase mutation. TCRB CDR3 was amplified from 2 ug genomic DNA or less. Clones were sequenced by immunoSEQ multiplex PCR, and TCRdb holds only the in-frame ones, with some missing. The sample shows roughly 85,000 clones, roughly 85% of them seen only once. This clone appeared once. Other DNA variants within this sample encode the same CDR3. V was shortened by 1 base and J by 5 bases, with 8 bases between the two germline ends. Germline V gives CDR1 PRHDT, CDR2 FYEKMQ (reference sequence). This CDR3 has 13 amino acids.

The source material was blood, sampled after dendritic cell vaccination. The clonotype originates from a human donor with glioblastoma. V usage is TRBV13 and J usage is TRBJ1-1, with D possibly being TRBD1 (5 bases). The CDR3 region is CASSLVRGTEAFF. The CDR3 DNA sequence: TGTGCCAGCAGCTTAGTAAGGGGAACTGAAGCTTTCTTT.